This T cell receptor beta chain appears in the sequencing data of a study of blood T cell repertoires in COVID-19 (TCRdb year 2020). Study-wide context: Samples covering the acute and convalescent phases of COVID-19 were provided by collaborators in the United States, Italy and Spain. Samples came from the ongoing ImmuneRACE study (first 160 participants) plus 1,254 subjects from 6 global collaborators. Subjects who had been exposed to COVID-19, were actively infected with it, or had recovered from it provided the deeply sampled blood TCRbeta repertoires that made up the dataset. The prospective study material was composed of cDNA or gDNA derived from T cells, B-cell-depleted T cells, or PBMCs. Where available, HLA class I and class II types were taken from metadata supplied by the sample provider and were not determined by assay-based typing. The repertoires were made available in a free public database intended to serve as a resource for research on the immune response to SARS-CoV-2. Sample metadata almost always included a de-identified subject ID, COVID-19 status, age in years and sex.

TCRbeta CDR3 regions were amplified from genomic DNA by means of the immunoSEQ Assay, a bias-controlled multiplex PCR. In the source study's methods: The number of nucleated cells in each sample was estimated by amplification of reference gene primers within the assay. To quantify the absolute abundance of each unique TCRbeta CDR3 rearrangement, sequence reads were collapsed and filtered. For each sample, productive Simpson clonality was calculated as the square root of Simpson's diversity index across productive rearrangements. Not all clones reach the TCRdb copy of this immuneACCESS table, which keeps in-frame sequences only. Checked studies attribute under half of the gap to unresolved V genes and leave the rest unexplained. V and J calls and clone size follow that table, whereas D and trimming were derived from the DNA. The sample table records about 110,000 clones; roughly 80% of these occur just once. Clones ranked in the top ten supply around 4.2% of the sample.

The CDR3 runs 20 residues from the cysteine to the valine. CDR3 DNA is the only sequence kept; it has 60 bases, read in frame from the first base. From the germline V gene, CDR1 is MNHEY and CDR2 is SVGEGT. The germline V and J ends show losses of 5 bases and 1 base respectively, and no gene match explains 20 bases of the junction. Beyond this particular receptor, the publication reports: The quantity of clinical and demographic metadata differed by source and by participant and was supplied without curation.

Regarding this clone: What this receptor recognizes is not known. Within one base of it there is no much larger clone, and no base qualities were kept.

Whole blood was collected in K2EDTA tubes by collaborating institutions according to the institutions' own protocols. Collaborator samples were shipped for TCRbeta analysis as frozen whole blood, isolated PBMCs, or DNA extracted from either sample type. The TCR originated in a human donor in a cohort sampled during active COVID-19. The sample consisted of peripheral blood. Rearrangement joined TRBV6-2 or TRBV6-3 to TRBJ2-7, and 10 bases in between align with TRBD2. The CDR3 region: CASSPRPGSGRTRRSYEQYV. Here is the DNA: TGTGCCAGCAGTCCGCGGCCGGGTAGCGGGAGGACGAGAAGGTCCTACGAGCAGTACGTC.